A selection of T cell receptor beta chains follows, all from one sample in a study of cytomegalovirus exposure and HLA in healthy donors. Profiled with immunoSEQ multiplex PCR; TCRdb holds only in-frame clones, not every one. The sample consists of a few hundred thousand clones, about four fifths of them appearing once. What was sequenced was PBMCs. The receptors shown here come from a young man in good health and CMV-seronegative. The CDR3 runs from the conserved cysteine through the conserved F or W. The order of the fields is clone size, D gene, J gene, V gene, CDR3 DNA, CDR3 protein. A D gene is named only where the DNA matches it firmly. Size is omitted from some rows. Given values are once, few, many or a class for expanded clones.

>once|-|TRBJ2-7|TRBV7-9
TGTGCCACCACCGGGGAGTCCTACGAGCAGTACTTC
CATTGESYEQYF
>-|-|TRBJ1-2|TRBV6-5
TGTGCCAGCAGTTACTCGGTTACCAGCGGCTATGGCTACACCTTC
CASSYSVTSGYGYTF
>-|-|TRBJ1-2|TRBV2
TGTGCCAGCAGTGAAGCGGGGCATGGCTACACCTTC
CASSEAGHGYTF
>-|TRBD2|TRBJ2-2|TRBV9
TGTGCCAGCAGCGTTAGCGGGGGCCCGAACACCGGGGAGCTGTTTTTT
CASSVSGGPNTGELFF
>-|TRBD1|TRBJ1-4|TRBV2
TGTGCCAGCGGGACGGGACAGGGGGGATCAAAACTGTTTTTT
CASGTGQGGSKLFF
>-|-|TRBJ1-2|TRBV5-1
TGCGCCAGCAGCTCACACAATCCGGGGGAGTGGAACTATGGCTACACCTTC
CASSSHNPGEWNYGYTF
>-|TRBD2|TRBJ2-7|TRBV2
TGTGCCAGCAGTACCCCCTCGGGAGGCAGGACCTCCTACTTC
CASSTPSGGRTSYF
>-|-|TRBJ2-7|TRBV19
TGTGCCAGTAGTATACGAAGCGGGCAGGGATATCCCTACGAGCAGTACTTC
CASSIRSGQGYPYEQYF
>-|TRBD1|TRBJ1-2|TRBV28
TGTGCCAGCAGTTTACAACGGACAGGCGGTGGCTACACCTTC
CASSLQRTGGGYTF
>-|TRBD2|TRBJ2-1|TRBV9
TGTGCCAGCAGCGTAGGGTATAGCGGGGGGGCGAATGAGCAGTTCTTC
CASSVGYSGGANEQFF
>once|-|TRBJ2-1|TRBV9
TGTGCCAGCAGCGTAGACGGGACTTACAATGAGCAGTTCTTC
CASSVDGTYNEQFF
>few|-|TRBJ2-3|TRBV9
TGTGCCAGCAGCACCCGGAGTTGGACAGATACGCAGTATTTT
CASSTRSWTDTQYF
>-|-|TRBJ2-7|TRBV4-1
TGCGCCAGCAGCCAAGACGGTGGCTACGAGCAGTACTTC
CASSQDGGYEQYF
>-|TRBD2|TRBJ2-4|TRBV5-6
TGTGCCAGCAGCTTGCGCGGGGGGGCGAACATTCAGTACTTC
CASSLRGGANIQYF
>-|TRBD2|TRBJ2-3|TRBV5-6
TGTGCCAGCAAACTAGCGGGGGGGAGCACAGATACGCAGTATTTT
CASKLAGGSTDTQYF
>-|TRBD2|TRBJ2-7|TRBV27
TGTGCCAGCAAACTAGCGGGAGGGGACGAGCAGTACTTC
CASKLAGGDEQYF
>-|-|TRBJ2-7|TRBV7-3
TGTGCCAGCAGCTTAACGAGAACGAGCGCCCCCGAGCAGTACTTC
CASSLTRTSAPEQYF
>-|TRBD2|TRBJ2-1|TRBV11-2
TGTGCCAGCGGAAGGACTAGCGGGGGGGCCCGAGAGCAGTTCTTC
CASGRTSGGAREQFF
>-|TRBD1|TRBJ2-7|TRBV5-1
TGCGCCAGCAGCTTGGGACAGGGTAGGTCCTACGAGCAGTACTTC
CASSLGQGRSYEQYF
>-|-|TRBJ2-7|TRBV5-5
TGTGCCAGCAGCCGACAGTTCGAGCAGTACTTC
CASSRQFEQYF
>-|-|TRBJ2-3|TRBV6-6
TGTGCCAGCAACGGGGGAGCCACCACAGATACGCAGTATTTT
CASNGGATTDTQYF
>-|-|TRBJ2-7|TRBV6-1
TGTGCCAGCAGTCCAACCGGGACACCCTACGAGCAGTACTTC
CASSPTGTPYEQYF
>few|-|TRBJ2-7|TRBV27
TGTGCCAGCAGTTTATCGGGCCTCGACGAGCAGTACTTC
CASSLSGLDEQYF
>-|-|TRBJ1-2|TRBV5-8
TGTGCCAGCAGCTTCGGGTTTCTCTATGGCTACACCTTC
CASSFGFLYGYTF
>-|-|TRBJ1-1|TRBV28
TGTGCCAGCAGTTTCCGGGACAACCGTGGGACTGAAGCTTTCTTT
CASSFRDNRGTEAFF
>-|-|TRBJ1-2|TRBV7-8
TGTGCCAGCAGCTTACTAACAGGGAGCTATGGCTACACCTTC
CASSLLTGSYGYTF
>-|TRBD2|TRBJ2-7|TRBV7-9
TGTGCCAGCAGCTTAATCGGGGTAGCGGGCGAGCAGTACTTC
CASSLIGVAGEQYF
>few|-|TRBJ1-1|TRBV21-1
TGTGCCAGCAGCAAAGGGACAGTTCCAAAAGACACTGAAGCTTTCTTT
CASSKGTVPKDTEAFF
>-|TRBD1|TRBJ2-7|TRBV5-1
TGCGCCAGCAGCCTCCGGGGACAGGTGCTTCTCACCGGGCAGTACTTC
CASSLRGQVLLTGQYF
>once|TRBD1|TRBJ2-2|TRBV7-8
TGTGCCAGCAGCTTAGTGACAGGGGTGAACACCGGGGAGCTGTTTTTT
CASSLVTGVNTGELFF
>-|-|TRBJ1-2|TRBV7-9
TGTGCCGGAACTTCTAGCCCCAACTATGGCTACACCTTC
CAGTSSPNYGYTF
>-|TRBD1|TRBJ1-2|TRBV19
TGTGCCAGTAGTCGCCTACAGGGGAACTATGGCTACACCTTC
CASSRLQGNYGYTF
>-|TRBD2|TRBJ2-3|TRBV6-4
TGTGCCAGCAGTGACTCGACTAGCGGGGGGGCCGATACGCAGTATTTT
CASSDSTSGGADTQYF
>-|-|TRBJ2-2|TRBV19
TGTGCCAGTAGTATAGGTGGAAGCGGTACCGGGGAGCTGTTTTTT
CASSIGGSGTGELFF
>-|-|TRBJ1-1|TRBV6-6
TGTGCCAGCAGTTACGGCAGGGGGAACACTGAAGCTTTCTTT
CASSYGRGNTEAFF
>once|-|TRBJ1-1|TRBV4-2
TGTGCCAGCAGCCAAGACTCGGGTGGAGCTTTCTTT
CASSQDSGGAFF
>-|TRBD1|TRBJ1-4|TRBV28
TGTGCCAGCAGTTCACGGGACAGGGTCGGGGAAAAACTGTTTTTT
CASSSRDRVGEKLFF
>-|TRBD1|TRBJ1-1|TRBV18
TGTGCCAGCTCACCTGATCGGGCCAGGGGGGAAGCTTTCTTT
CASSPDRARGEAFF
>-|-|TRBJ1-3|TRBV9
TGTGCCAGCAGCGTAGAGCGGGGAAGCTCTGGAAACACCATGTATTTT
CASSVERGSSGNTMYF
>-|-|TRBJ1-1|TRBV29-1
TGCAGCGTCAATGTGGGGGGGAGGGGGGCGATAGGCACTGAAGCTTTCTTT
CSVNVGGRGAIGTEAFF
>few|TRBD1|TRBJ2-7|TRBV7-9
TGTGCCAGCAGCTCGACAGGGAGCTCCTACGAGCAGTACTTC
CASSSTGSSYEQYF
>-|TRBD1|TRBJ2-7|TRBV5-1
TGCGCCAGCAGCTTGGATGGACAGGACACCTACGAGCAGTACTTC
CASSLDGQDTYEQYF
>-|TRBD1|TRBJ1-4|TRBV6-1
TGTGCCAGCAGTGACCTACAGGGGATAATTGAAAAACTGTTTTTT
CASSDLQGIIEKLFF
>-|-|TRBJ1-6|TRBV5-1
TGCGCCAGCAGCCTGACTCCAGAGGGCCTACGCGATAATTCACCCCTCCACTTT
CASSLTPEGLRDNSPLHF